This paragraph reports one T cell receptor (beta chain). The record originates from a study of blood T cell repertoires in COVID-19. Study at large: Acute and convalescent COVID-19 specimens originated in the United States, Italy and Spain. PBMCs, B-cell-depleted T cells, or T cells provided the cDNA or gDNA that made up the material.

Per the authors' pipeline: Reference gene primer amplification in the assay estimated nucleated cell counts. Measured with immunoSEQ multiplex PCR; TCRdb has only the in-frame clones, and not every one. V and J calls and clone size come straight from that table; D and trimming were deduced from the DNA. The sample records some 300,000 clones, about nine tenths being singletons. Seattle enrolled patients during active infection and tracked them longitudinally. CDR1 and CDR2 (germline): SGDLS, YYNGEE. V gave up 4 bases and J gave up 1 base; unmatched junction bases: 7. The CDR3 extends over 15 amino acids.

Specimen: peripheral blood. This sequence joins TRBV9 and TRBJ1-1, with 7 positions matching TRBD1. The sequence derives from a woman younger than 45 with COVID-19, enrolled during active disease. The CDR3 loop is CASSPKQGPNTEAFF. As DNA, the CDR3 is TGTGCCAGCAGCCCCAAACAGGGGCCGAACACTGAAGCTTTCTTT. Together with reference TRBV9 and TRBJ1-1, the CDR3 gives the full variable domain: DSGVTQTPKHLITATGQRVTLRCSPRSGDLSVYWYQQSLDQGLQFLIQYYNGEERAKGNILERFSAQQFPDLHSELNLSSLELGDSALYFCASSPKQGPNTEAFFGQGTRLTVV.